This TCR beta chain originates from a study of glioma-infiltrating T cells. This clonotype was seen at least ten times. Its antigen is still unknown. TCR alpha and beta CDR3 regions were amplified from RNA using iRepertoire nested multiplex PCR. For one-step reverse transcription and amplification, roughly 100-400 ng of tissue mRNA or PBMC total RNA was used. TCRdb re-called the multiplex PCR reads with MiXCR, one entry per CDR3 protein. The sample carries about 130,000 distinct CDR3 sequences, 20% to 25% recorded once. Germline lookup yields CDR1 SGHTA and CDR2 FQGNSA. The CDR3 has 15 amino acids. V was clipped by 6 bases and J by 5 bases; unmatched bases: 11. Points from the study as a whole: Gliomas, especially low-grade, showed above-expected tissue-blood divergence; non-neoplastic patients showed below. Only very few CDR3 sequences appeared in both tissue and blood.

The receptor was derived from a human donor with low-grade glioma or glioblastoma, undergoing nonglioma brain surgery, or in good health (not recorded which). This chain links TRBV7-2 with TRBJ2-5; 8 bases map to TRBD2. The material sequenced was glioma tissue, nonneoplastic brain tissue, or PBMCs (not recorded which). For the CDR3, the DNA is TGTGCCAGCAGTTCCACCGGGACTAGTTCCGAGACCCAGTACTTC. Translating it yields CASSSTGTSSETQYF.